This T cell receptor (beta chain) was obtained from a study of long-term antiretroviral therapy in people with HIV. About the study: The 2015 immediate-ART recommendation came about a decade after the earliest samples. Study-wide results and caveats: Even long-term ART left TRB diversity below transplant donor controls, despite gains. Whereas controls had wider CDR3 length ranges, HIV repertoires had narrower ones.

Treatment of all HIV participants took place in the United States. CDR3 length: 15 amino acids. The junction had 11 bases not matched to a gene; V was cut back by 0 bases and J by 15 bases. CDR1 and CDR2 from the germline V gene are LGHNA and YSLEER. At survey level, the immunoSEQ assay was run in its v3.0 version. The protocol was immunoSEQ multiplex PCR, while the TCRdb copy is restricted to in-frame clones and leaves out a portion. Of about 15,000 clones in the sample, roughly 88% were seen once. Points on this clone: Antigen unknown.

Source: unsorted PBMCs, taken 2.3 to 2.4 years before starting antiretroviral therapy. The V call is TRBV4-3, the J call TRBJ2-1, with 10 bases identical to TRBD2. The TCR comes from a woman in her 30s with HIV. CDR3 amino acids: CASSQDDYPGLALFF. The CDR3 nucleotides read TGCGCCAGCAGCCAAGATGATTACCCGGGACTAGCGCTGTTCTTC.